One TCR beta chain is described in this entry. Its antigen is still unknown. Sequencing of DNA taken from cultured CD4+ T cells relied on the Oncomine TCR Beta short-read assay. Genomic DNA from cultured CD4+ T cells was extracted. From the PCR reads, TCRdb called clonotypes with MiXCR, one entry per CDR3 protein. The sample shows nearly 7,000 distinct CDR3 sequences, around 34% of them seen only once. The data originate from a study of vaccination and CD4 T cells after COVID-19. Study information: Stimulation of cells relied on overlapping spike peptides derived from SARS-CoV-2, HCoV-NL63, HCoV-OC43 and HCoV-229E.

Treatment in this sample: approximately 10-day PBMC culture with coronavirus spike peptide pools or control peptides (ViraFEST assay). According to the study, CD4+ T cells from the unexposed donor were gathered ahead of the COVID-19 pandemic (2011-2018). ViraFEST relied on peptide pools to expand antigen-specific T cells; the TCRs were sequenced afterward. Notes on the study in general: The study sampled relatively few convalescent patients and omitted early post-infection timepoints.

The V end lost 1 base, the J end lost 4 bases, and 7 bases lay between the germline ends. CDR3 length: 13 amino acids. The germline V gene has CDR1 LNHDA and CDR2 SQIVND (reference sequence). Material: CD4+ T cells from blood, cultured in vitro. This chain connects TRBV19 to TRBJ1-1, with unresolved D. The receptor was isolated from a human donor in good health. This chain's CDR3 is CASSIGVGTEAFF. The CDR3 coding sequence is TGTGCCAGTAGTATAGGGGTGGGCACTGAAGCTTTCTTT.